This is a list of T cell receptor beta chains from one sample in a study of blood T cells in healthy people across ages. TCRdb reprocessed the 5' RACE reads via MiXCR and lists one record per CDR3 protein. The data contain around 900,000 distinct CDR3 sequences, roughly 26% of them singletons. Sequenced input: blood. The receptors stem from an elderly woman in good health. Each CDR3 is given with its conserved first and last residue. D genes are given only for firm matches. For some rows the clone size is stated as once, few or many, or as a class when expanded; others skip it.

abundance: many; d_gene: NA; v_gene: TRBV12-3/TRBV12-4; j_gene: TRBJ2-4; CDR3aa: CASSLGPFKGGLAKNIQYF; CDR3nt: TGTGCCAGCAGTTTGGGGCCGTTCAAGGGGGGGCTAGCCAAAAACATTCAGTACTTC
abundance: NA; d_gene: TRBD2; v_gene: TRBV9; j_gene: TRBJ2-5; CDR3aa: CASSAAGGLGETQYF; CDR3nt: TGTGCCAGCAGCGCAGCGGGGGGGCTCGGAGAGACCCAGTACTTC
abundance: many; d_gene: TRBD2; v_gene: TRBV5-1; j_gene: TRBJ2-5; CDR3aa: CASSPPGLAGSKETQYF; CDR3nt: TGCGCCAGCAGCCCCCCGGGACTAGCGGGGTCAAAAGAGACCCAGTACTTC
abundance: many; d_gene: TRBD2; v_gene: TRBV20-1; j_gene: TRBJ2-7; CDR3aa: CSARGWGTSGGLNYEQYF; CDR3nt: TGCAGTGCTAGAGGGTGGGGGACTAGCGGCGGCCTCAACTACGAGCAGTACTTC
abundance: many; d_gene: NA; v_gene: TRBV5-1; j_gene: TRBJ2-3; CDR3aa: CASSSPDSYITDTQYF; CDR3nt: TGCGCCAGCAGCTCGCCGGACAGCTACATCACAGATACGCAGTATTTT
abundance: NA; d_gene: TRBD2; v_gene: TRBV5-1; j_gene: TRBJ2-5; CDR3aa: CASRVGLANEQYF; CDR3nt: TGCGCCAGTAGGGTGGGACTAGCCAATGAGCAGTACTTC
abundance: NA; d_gene: NA; v_gene: TRBV6-1; j_gene: TRBJ1-5; CDR3aa: CASSASGHGSNQPQHF; CDR3nt: TGTGCCAGCAGTGCGTCAGGGCATGGGAGCAATCAGCCCCAGCATTTT
abundance: NA; d_gene: TRBD1; v_gene: TRBV6-5; j_gene: TRBJ1-1; CDR3aa: CASSADRPNTEAFF; CDR3nt: TGTGCCAGCAGTGCGGACAGGCCGAACACTGAAGCTTTCTTT
abundance: many; d_gene: NA; v_gene: TRBV9; j_gene: TRBJ2-1; CDR3aa: CASSAGLYSYNEQFF; CDR3nt: TGTGCCAGCAGCGCGGGACTGTATTCCTACAATGAGCAGTTCTTC
abundance: many; d_gene: TRBD2; v_gene: TRBV7-9; j_gene: TRBJ2-3; CDR3aa: CASSFQEGSGGADTQYF; CDR3nt: TGTGCCAGCAGCTTTCAGGAGGGTAGCGGGGGAGCAGATACGCAGTATTTT
abundance: many; d_gene: TRBD2; v_gene: TRBV20-1; j_gene: TRBJ2-1; CDR3aa: CSARDSGGQYNEQFF; CDR3nt: TGCAGTGCTAGAGATAGCGGGGGCCAATACAATGAGCAGTTCTTC
abundance: many; d_gene: NA; v_gene: TRBV7-9; j_gene: TRBJ2-6; CDR3aa: CASSLQLSGANVLTF; CDR3nt: TGTGCCAGCAGCTTACAGCTCTCTGGGGCCAACGTCCTGACTTTC
abundance: many; d_gene: NA; v_gene: TRBV5-8; j_gene: TRBJ2-7; CDR3aa: CASSFALRSSYEQYF; CDR3nt: TGTGCCAGCAGCTTTGCACTCAGGAGCTCCTACGAGCAGTACTTC
abundance: NA; d_gene: NA; v_gene: TRBV19; j_gene: TRBJ1-2; CDR3aa: CASTRTTNYGYTF; CDR3nt: TGTGCCAGTACCAGGACAACTAACTATGGCTACACCTTC
abundance: NA; d_gene: NA; v_gene: TRBV10-1; j_gene: TRBJ1-1; CDR3aa: CASSESGSYTEAFF; CDR3nt: TGCGCCAGTAGTGAGTCGGGGTCGTACACTGAAGCTTTCTTT
abundance: once; d_gene: NA; v_gene: TRBV27; j_gene: TRBJ2-7; CDR3aa: CASRLVGSSYEQYF; CDR3nt: TGTGCCAGCAGACTAGTGGGTTCCTCCTACGAGCAGTACTTC
abundance: NA; d_gene: TRBD1; v_gene: TRBV19; j_gene: TRBJ2-3; CDR3aa: CASSLDRGFGTDTQYF; CDR3nt: TGTGCCAGTAGTTTAGACAGGGGATTTGGCACAGATACGCAGTATTTT
abundance: once; d_gene: NA; v_gene: TRBV20-1; j_gene: TRBJ1-5; CDR3aa: CSAREVAPRGQPQHF; CDR3nt: TGCAGTGCTAGAGAGGTAGCCCCCCGTGGGCAGCCCCAGCATTTT
abundance: many; d_gene: TRBD2; v_gene: TRBV11-3; j_gene: TRBJ2-4; CDR3aa: CASSLSLAGAKNIQYF; CDR3nt: TGTGCCAGCAGCTTGTCACTAGCGGGGGCCAAAAACATTCAGTACTTC
abundance: many; d_gene: NA; v_gene: TRBV12-3/TRBV12-4; j_gene: TRBJ1-5; CDR3aa: CASSFRAFTDQPQHF; CDR3nt: TGTGCCAGCAGTTTCAGGGCTTTTACGGATCAGCCCCAGCATTTT
abundance: NA; d_gene: TRBD1; v_gene: TRBV12-3/TRBV12-4; j_gene: TRBJ2-6; CDR3aa: CASRKDRAAGANVRTF; CDR3nt: TGTGCCAGCAGGAAGGACAGGGCAGCTGGGGCCAACGTCCGGACTTTC
abundance: few; d_gene: TRBD1; v_gene: TRBV20-1; j_gene: TRBJ1-5; CDR3aa: CSAIDRGYYQPQHF; CDR3nt: TGCAGTGCGATCGACAGGGGATATTATCAGCCCCAGCATTTT
abundance: many; d_gene: NA; v_gene: TRBV7-6; j_gene: TRBJ2-3; CDR3aa: CASSTQGYTRGGDTQYF; CDR3nt: TGTGCCAGCAGCACCCAGGGGTACACCAGGGGGGGAGATACGCAGTATTTT
abundance: NA; d_gene: NA; v_gene: TRBV6-6; j_gene: TRBJ1-2; CDR3aa: CASSSITTLNYGYTF; CDR3nt: TGTGCCAGCAGTTCCATTACGACCCTTAACTATGGCTACACCTTC
abundance: few; d_gene: NA; v_gene: TRBV7-9; j_gene: TRBJ1-4; CDR3aa: CASSLAGRVNEKLFF; CDR3nt: TGTGCCAGCAGCTTAGCAGGCAGGGTTAATGAAAAACTGTTTTTT
abundance: NA; d_gene: NA; v_gene: TRBV3-1; j_gene: TRBJ1-2; CDR3aa: CASSPRPGQYTF; CDR3nt: TGTGCCAGCAGTCCACGTCCGGGACAATACACCTTC
abundance: many; d_gene: TRBD1; v_gene: TRBV7-2; j_gene: TRBJ1-6; CDR3aa: CASSLVGTDYRVSSYNSPLHF; CDR3nt: TGTGCCAGCAGCTTAGTTGGGACAGATTATCGAGTGAGCTCCTATAATTCACCCCTCCACTTT
abundance: few; d_gene: TRBD1; v_gene: TRBV5-1; j_gene: TRBJ2-2; CDR3aa: CASSPGTGGVTNTGELFF; CDR3nt: TGCGCCAGCAGCCCGGGGACAGGGGGTGTTACGAACACCGGGGAGCTGTTTTTT
abundance: many; d_gene: NA; v_gene: TRBV6-2/TRBV6-3; j_gene: TRBJ2-4; CDR3aa: CASSYGGSLAKNIQYF; CDR3nt: TGTGCCAGCAGTTACGGGGGATCATTAGCCAAAAACATTCAGTACTTC
abundance: NA; d_gene: TRBD1; v_gene: TRBV5-1; j_gene: TRBJ2-1; CDR3aa: CASSLVRGQLDEQFF; CDR3nt: TGCGCCAGCAGCTTGGTCAGGGGGCAGCTCGATGAGCAGTTCTTC
abundance: many; d_gene: NA; v_gene: TRBV6-5; j_gene: TRBJ2-1; CDR3aa: CASSYSLGSAYNEQFF; CDR3nt: TGTGCCAGCAGTTACTCGCTGGGTAGCGCCTACAATGAGCAGTTCTTC
abundance: NA; d_gene: TRBD1; v_gene: TRBV20-1; j_gene: TRBJ1-4; CDR3aa: CSAGDSLNEKLFF; CDR3nt: TGCAGTGCGGGGGACAGCCTTAATGAAAAACTGTTTTTT
abundance: many; d_gene: NA; v_gene: TRBV6-5; j_gene: TRBJ2-7; CDR3aa: CASSTSGAGEQYF; CDR3nt: TGTGCCAGCAGTACTTCAGGGGCGGGCGAGCAGTACTTC
abundance: NA; d_gene: NA; v_gene: TRBV7-7; j_gene: TRBJ2-2; CDR3aa: CASSSTTERGATGELFF; CDR3nt: TGTGCTAGCAGCTCTACCACCGAAAGGGGCGCGACCGGGGAGCTGTTTTTT
abundance: NA; d_gene: NA; v_gene: TRBV12-3/TRBV12-4; j_gene: TRBJ2-3; CDR3aa: CASSPREGGADVQYF; CDR3nt: TGTGCCAGCAGTCCCCGGGAAGGGGGAGCAGATGTGCAGTATTTT